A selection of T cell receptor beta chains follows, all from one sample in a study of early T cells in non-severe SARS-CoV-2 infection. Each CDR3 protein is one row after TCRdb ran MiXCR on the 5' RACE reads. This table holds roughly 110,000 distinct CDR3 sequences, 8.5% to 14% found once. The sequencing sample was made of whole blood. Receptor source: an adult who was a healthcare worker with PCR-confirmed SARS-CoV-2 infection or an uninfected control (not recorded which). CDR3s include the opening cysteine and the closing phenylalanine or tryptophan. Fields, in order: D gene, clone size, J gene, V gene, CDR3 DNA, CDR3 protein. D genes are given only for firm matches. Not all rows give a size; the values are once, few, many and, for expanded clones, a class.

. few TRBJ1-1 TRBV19 TGTGCCAGTAGTCTGCGACAGGAGAACACTGAAGCTTTCTTT CASSLRQENTEAFF
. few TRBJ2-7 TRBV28 TGTGCCACCTCAGGGTCCCGGAGCTCCTACGAGCAGTACTTC CATSGSRSSYEQYF
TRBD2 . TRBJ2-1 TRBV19 TGTGCCAGTAGTCCCCACGGGGGAGGGGAGCAGTTCTTC CASSPHGGGEQFF
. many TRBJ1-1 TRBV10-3 TGTGCCACCGTTGGAGGGAACACTGAAGCTTTCTTT CATVGGNTEAFF
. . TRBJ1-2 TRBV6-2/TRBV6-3 TGTGCCAGCAGTTGGGAGGAAAACTATGGCTACACCTTC CASSWEENYGYTF
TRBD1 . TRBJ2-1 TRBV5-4 TGTGCCAGCAGCTTCGGGACAGGTGGCTATGGTGAGCAGTTCTTC CASSFGTGGYGEQFF
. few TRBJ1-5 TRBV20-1 TGCAGTGCCTCGGACGGTAGCAATCAGCCCCAGCATTTT CSASDGSNQPQHF
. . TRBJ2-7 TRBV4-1 TGCGCCAGCAGCCAAGAGGAGAGTCCTCTGGTCTACGAGCAGTACTTC CASSQEESPLVYEQYF
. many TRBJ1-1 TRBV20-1 TGCAGTGCTAGACTAATAACCTCTGGGGTCGAGAGCACTGAAGCTTTCTTT CSARLITSGVESTEAFF
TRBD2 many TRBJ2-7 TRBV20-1 TGCAGTGCTAGGGGAGGGAGTGACTACGAGCAGTACTTC CSARGGSDYEQYF
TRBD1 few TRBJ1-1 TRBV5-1 TGCGCCAGCAGCTTGATCGGGACAGGGGGAAACACTGAAGCTTTCTTT CASSLIGTGGNTEAFF
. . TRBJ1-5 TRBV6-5 TGTGCCAGCAGCCCTGACGGGCTCTCCTCGCCCCAGCATTTT CASSPDGLSSPQHF
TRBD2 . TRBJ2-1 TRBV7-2 TGTGCCAGCAGCACTTATAGCGGGAGGGCTAGGAATGAGCAGTTCTTC CASSTYSGRARNEQFF
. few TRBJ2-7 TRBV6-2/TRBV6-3 TGTGCCAGCAGCGTTACCTACGAGCAGTACTTC CASSVTYEQYF
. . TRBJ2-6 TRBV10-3 TGTGCCATCAGTGAGGAGCAGGTACGGGCCAACGTCCTGACTTTC CAISEEQVRANVLTF
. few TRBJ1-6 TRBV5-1 TGCGCCAGCAGGATGACCGGGGTGTATAATTCACCCCTCCACTTT CASRMTGVYNSPLHF
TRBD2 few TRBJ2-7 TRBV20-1 TGCAGTGCATATCTCCTCAACGGCGGGAGCGAATCCTACGAGCAGTACTTC CSAYLLNGGSESYEQYF
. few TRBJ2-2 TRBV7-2 TGTGCCAGCAGCTCAGAGGGGACAACAACCGGGGAGCTGTTTTTT CASSSEGTTTGELFF
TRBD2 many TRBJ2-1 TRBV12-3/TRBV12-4 TGTGCCAGCAGTTGGAGCTTAGCGGGAGGGCCCTACAATGAGCAGTTCTTC CASSWSLAGGPYNEQFF
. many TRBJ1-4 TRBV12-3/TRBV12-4 TGTGCCAGCAGTTTTTTAGGGGCTAATGAAAAACTGTTTTTT CASSFLGANEKLFF
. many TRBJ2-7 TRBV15 TGTGCCACCAGCAGAGATCGGGGATACGAGCAGTACTTC CATSRDRGYEQYF
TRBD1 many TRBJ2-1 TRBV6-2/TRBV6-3 TGTGCCAGCAGCACATCCGGGACAGGGTACAATGAGCAGTTCTTC CASSTSGTGYNEQFF
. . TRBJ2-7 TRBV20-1 TGCAGTGCGTTCGTAACGCGCTACGAGCAGTACTTC CSAFVTRYEQYF
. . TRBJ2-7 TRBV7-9 TGTGCCAGCAGCTTAAGAGGCAGGGTAGGAGTCGACGAGCAGTACTTC CASSLRGRVGVDEQYF
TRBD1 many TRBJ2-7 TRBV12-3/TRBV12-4 TGTGCCAGCCGGACCGGGACAGGGTTTTTCGAGCAGTACTTC CASRTGTGFFEQYF
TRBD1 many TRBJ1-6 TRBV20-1 TGCAGTGCTGGGCAGGGGGAAGGCTCACCCCTCCACTTT CSAGQGEGSPLHF
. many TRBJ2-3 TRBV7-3 TGTGCCAGCAGCTTTGGGCAGGTTGATACGCAGTATTTT CASSFGQVDTQYF
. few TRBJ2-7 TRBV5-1 TGCGCCAGCAGCTTGGGCGGAGGGCCCACCTCCTACGAGCAGTACTTC CASSLGGGPTSYEQYF
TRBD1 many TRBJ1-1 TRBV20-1 TGCAGTGCATCCCGACAGGGGGGGGACACTGAAGCTTTCTTT CSASRQGGDTEAFF
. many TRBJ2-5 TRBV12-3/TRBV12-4 TGTGCCAGCAGTTTGGGTAAGGCCCAGTACTTC CASSLGKAQYF
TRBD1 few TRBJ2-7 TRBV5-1 TGCGCCAGCAGCCCCCGGGACAGTAACTACGAGCAGTACTTC CASSPRDSNYEQYF
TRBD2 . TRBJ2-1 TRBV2 TGTGCCACGGTGACTAGCGGGAGGGCCGGTGGCAGTGAGCAGTTCTTC CATVTSGRAGGSEQFF
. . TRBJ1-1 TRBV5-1 TGCGCCAGCAGCTTTAACGGGAACACTGAAGCTTTCTTT CASSFNGNTEAFF
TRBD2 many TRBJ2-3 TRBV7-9 TGTGCCAGCAGCTTAGGAGCCGGGACTAGGGCAGATACGCAGTATTTT CASSLGAGTRADTQYF
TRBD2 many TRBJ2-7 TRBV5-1 TGCGCCAGCAGCGGAATGACTAGCGGGCAATACGAGCAGTACTTC CASSGMTSGQYEQYF
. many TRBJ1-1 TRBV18 TGTGCCAGCTCACAATCGGGACGGTACACTGAAGCTTTCTTT CASSQSGRYTEAFF
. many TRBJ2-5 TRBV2 TGTGCCAGCAGTGAAGAAGGAGAGACCCAGTACTTC CASSEEGETQYF
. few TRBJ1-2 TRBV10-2 TGCGCCAGCAGTGAGTCGACACAGGACCGATACGGCTACACCTTC CASSESTQDRYGYTF
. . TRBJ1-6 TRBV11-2 TGTGCCAGCAGCTTGTTTTCAGGCTATAATTCACCCCTCCACTTT CASSLFSGYNSPLHF
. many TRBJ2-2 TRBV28 TGTGCCAGCCTCAGTCAAAACACCGGGGAGCTGTTTTTT CASLSQNTGELFF
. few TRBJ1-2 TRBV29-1 TGCAGCGCTAGGGACGAGGAATATGGCTACACCTTC CSARDEEYGYTF
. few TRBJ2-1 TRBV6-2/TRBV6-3 TGTGCCAGCAGCCCCAGGGTCCGGGGTGAGCAGTTCTTC CASSPRVRGEQFF
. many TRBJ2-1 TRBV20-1 TGCAGTGCTAGGGCTGAGGGGAAGTACAATGAGCAGTTCTTC CSARAEGKYNEQFF
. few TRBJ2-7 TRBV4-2 TGTGCCAGCAGCCTCACCAGGGGATGGCCTGTCGAGCAGTACTTC CASSLTRGWPVEQYF
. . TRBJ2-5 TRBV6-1 TGTGCCAGCACCCCCCGGGACTGGGCAGAGACCCAGTACTTC CASTPRDWAETQYF
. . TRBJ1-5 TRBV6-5 TGTGCCAGCAGTACAGCCTACAGGGATGGGGATAATCAGCCCCAGCATTTT CASSTAYRDGDNQPQHF
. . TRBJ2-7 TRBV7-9 TGTGCCAGCAGCCACCTCCTACCCTACGAGCAGTACTTC CASSHLLPYEQYF
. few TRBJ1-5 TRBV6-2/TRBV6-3 TGTGCCAGCAGCATGACTTGGGGGGACCTTAGCAATCAGCCCCAGCATTTT CASSMTWGDLSNQPQHF
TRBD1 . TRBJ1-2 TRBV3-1 TGTGCCAGCAGCCAATCAGGGGGCCCGTATGGCTACACCTTC CASSQSGGPYGYTF